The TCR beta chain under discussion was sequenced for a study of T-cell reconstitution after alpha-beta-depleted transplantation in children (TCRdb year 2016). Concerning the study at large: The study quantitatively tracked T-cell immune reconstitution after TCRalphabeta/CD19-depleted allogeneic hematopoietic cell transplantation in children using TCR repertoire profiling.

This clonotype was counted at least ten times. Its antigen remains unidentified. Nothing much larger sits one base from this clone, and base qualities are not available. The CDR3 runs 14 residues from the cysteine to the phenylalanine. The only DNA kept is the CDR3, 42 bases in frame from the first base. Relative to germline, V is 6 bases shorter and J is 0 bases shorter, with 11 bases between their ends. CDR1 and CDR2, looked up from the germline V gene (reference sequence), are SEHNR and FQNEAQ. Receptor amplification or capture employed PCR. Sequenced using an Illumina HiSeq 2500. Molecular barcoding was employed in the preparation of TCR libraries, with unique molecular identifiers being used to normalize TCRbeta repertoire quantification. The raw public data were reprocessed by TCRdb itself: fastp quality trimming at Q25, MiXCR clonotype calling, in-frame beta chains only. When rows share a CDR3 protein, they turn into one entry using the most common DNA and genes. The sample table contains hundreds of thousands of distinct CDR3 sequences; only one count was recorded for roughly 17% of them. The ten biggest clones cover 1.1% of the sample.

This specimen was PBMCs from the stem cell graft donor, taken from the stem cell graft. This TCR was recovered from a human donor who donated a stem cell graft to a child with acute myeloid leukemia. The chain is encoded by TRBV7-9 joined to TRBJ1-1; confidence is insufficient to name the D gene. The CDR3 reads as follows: CASSTIRLNTEAFF. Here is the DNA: TGTGCCAGCAGTACTATAAGACTGAACACTGAAGCTTTCTTT.